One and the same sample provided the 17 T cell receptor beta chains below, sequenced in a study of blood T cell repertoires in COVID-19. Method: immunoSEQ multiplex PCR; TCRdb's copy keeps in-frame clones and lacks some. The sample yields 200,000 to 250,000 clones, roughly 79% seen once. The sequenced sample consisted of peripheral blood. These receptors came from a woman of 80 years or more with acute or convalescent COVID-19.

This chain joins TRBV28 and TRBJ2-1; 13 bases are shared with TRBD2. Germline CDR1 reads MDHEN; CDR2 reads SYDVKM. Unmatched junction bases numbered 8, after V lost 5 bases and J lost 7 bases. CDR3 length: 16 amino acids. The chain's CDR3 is CASSPLGTSGINEQFF. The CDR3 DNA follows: TGTGCCAGCAGTCCCCTTGGGACTAGCGGGATTAATGAGCAGTTCTTC.

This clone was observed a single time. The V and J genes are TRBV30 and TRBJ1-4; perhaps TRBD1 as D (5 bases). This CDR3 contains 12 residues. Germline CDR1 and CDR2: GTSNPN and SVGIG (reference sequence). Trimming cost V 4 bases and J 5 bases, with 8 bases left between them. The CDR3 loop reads CAWNKGNEKLFF. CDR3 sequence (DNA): TGTGCCTGGAACAAGGGGAATGAAAAACTGTTTTTT. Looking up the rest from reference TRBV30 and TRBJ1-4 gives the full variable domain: SQTIHQWPATLVQPVGSPLSLECTVEGTSNPNLYWYRQAAGRGLQLLFYSVGIGQISSEVPQNLSASRPQDRQFILSSKKLLLSDSGFYLCAWNKGNEKLFFGSGTQLSVL.

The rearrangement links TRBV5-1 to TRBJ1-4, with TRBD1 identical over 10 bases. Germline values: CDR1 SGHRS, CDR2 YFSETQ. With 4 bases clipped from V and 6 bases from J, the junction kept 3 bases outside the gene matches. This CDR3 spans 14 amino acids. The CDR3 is CASSLGTGDEKLFF. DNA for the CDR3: TGCGCCAGCAGCCTCGGGACAGGGGATGAAAAACTGTTTTTT.

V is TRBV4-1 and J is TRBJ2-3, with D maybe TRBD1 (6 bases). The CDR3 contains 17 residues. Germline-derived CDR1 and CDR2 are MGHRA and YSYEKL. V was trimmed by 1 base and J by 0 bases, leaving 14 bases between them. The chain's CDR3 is CASSQVPNRASTDTQYF. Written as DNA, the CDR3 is TGCGCCAGCAGCCAAGTCCCCAACAGGGCTAGCACAGATACGCAGTATTTT.

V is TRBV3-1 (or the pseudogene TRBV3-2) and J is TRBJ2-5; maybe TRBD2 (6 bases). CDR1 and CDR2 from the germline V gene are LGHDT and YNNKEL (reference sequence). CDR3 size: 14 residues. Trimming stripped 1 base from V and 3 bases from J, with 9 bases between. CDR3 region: CASSQVTGEETQYF. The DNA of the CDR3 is TGTGCCAGCAGCCAAGTGACGGGAGAAGAGACCCAGTACTTC.

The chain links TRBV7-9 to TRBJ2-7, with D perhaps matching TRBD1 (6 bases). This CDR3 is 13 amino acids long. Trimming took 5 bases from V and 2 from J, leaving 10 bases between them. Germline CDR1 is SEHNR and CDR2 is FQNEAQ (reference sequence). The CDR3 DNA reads TGTGCCAGCAGCCCCGGGACACCCTACGAGCAGTACTTC. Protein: CASSPGTPYEQYF.

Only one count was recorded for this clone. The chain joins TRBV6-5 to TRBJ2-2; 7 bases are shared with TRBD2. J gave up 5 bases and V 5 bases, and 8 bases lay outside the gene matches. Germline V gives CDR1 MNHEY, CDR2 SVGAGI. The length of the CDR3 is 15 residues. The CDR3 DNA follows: TGTGCCAGCAGTAAGGGGACTATCCAGACCGGGGAGCTGTTTTTT. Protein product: CASSKGTIQTGELFF.

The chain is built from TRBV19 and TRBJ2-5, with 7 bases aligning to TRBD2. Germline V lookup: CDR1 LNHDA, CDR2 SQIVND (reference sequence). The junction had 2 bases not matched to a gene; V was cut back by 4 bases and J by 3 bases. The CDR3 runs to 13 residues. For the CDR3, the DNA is TGTGCCAGTAGTACCGGGGGGAAAGAGACCCAGTACTTC. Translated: CASSTGGKETQYF. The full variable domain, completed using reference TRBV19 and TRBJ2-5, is DGGITQSPKYLFRKEGQNVTLSCEQNLNHDAMYWYRQDPGQGLRLIYYSQIVNDFQKGDIAEGYSVSREKKESFPLTVTSAQKNPTAFYLCASSTGGKETQYFGPGTRLLVL.

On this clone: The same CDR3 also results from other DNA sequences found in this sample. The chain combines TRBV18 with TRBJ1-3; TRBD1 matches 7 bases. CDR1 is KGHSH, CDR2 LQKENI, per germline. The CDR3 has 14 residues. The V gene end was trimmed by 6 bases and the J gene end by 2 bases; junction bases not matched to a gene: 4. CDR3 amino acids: CASSPDRAGNTIYF. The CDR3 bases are TGTGCCAGCTCCCCCGACAGGGCTGGAAACACCATATATTTT.

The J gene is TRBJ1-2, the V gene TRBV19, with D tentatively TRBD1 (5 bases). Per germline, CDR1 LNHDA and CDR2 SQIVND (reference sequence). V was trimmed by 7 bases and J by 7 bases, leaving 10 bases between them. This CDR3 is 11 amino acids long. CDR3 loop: CASIQGGGYTF. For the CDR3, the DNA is TGTGCCAGTATCCAGGGAGGTGGCTACACCTTC.

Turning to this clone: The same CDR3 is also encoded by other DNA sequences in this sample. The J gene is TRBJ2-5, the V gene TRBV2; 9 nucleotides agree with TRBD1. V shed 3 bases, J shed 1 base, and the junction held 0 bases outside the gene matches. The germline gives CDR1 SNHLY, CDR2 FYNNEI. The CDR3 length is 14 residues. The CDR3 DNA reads TGTGCCAGCAGTGAGGACAGGGGCCAAGAGACCCAGTACTTC. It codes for CASSEDRGQETQYF.

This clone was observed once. In DNA, the CDR3 is TGTGCCAGCAGCCAGGGTGGGGGGGTCGCAGATACGCAGTATTTT. Protein product: CASSQGGGVADTQYF. The chain links TRBV7-9 to TRBJ2-3; 7 bases map to TRBD2. The germline V gene encodes CDR1 SEHNR and CDR2 FQNEAQ (reference sequence). V was pared by 5 bases and J by 4 bases, with 9 bases of the junction left unmatched. The length of the CDR3 is 15 residues. Together with reference TRBV7-9 and TRBJ2-3, the CDR3 gives the full variable domain: DTGVSQNPRHKITKRGQNVTFRCDPISEHNRLYWYRQTLGQGPEFLTYFQNEAQLEKSRLLSDRFSAERPKGSFSTLEIQRTEQGDSAMYLCASSQGGGVADTQYFGPGTRLTVL.

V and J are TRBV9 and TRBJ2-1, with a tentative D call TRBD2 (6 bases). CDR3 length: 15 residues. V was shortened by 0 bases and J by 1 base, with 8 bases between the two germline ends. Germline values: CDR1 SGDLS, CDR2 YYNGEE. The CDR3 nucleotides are TGTGCCAGCAGCGTAGGGCGGGAATCCTACAATGAGCAGTTCTTC. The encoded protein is CASSVGRESYNEQFF.

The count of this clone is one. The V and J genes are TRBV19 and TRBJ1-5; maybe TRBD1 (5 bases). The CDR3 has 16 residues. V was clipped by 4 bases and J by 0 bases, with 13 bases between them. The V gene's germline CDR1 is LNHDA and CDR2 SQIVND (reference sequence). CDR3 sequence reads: CASSTNGGSSNQPQHF. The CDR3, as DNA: TGTGCCAGTAGTACGAACGGGGGGTCTAGCAATCAGCCCCAGCATTTT. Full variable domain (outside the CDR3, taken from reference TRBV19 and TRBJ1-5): DGGITQSPKYLFRKEGQNVTLSCEQNLNHDAMYWYRQDPGQGLRLIYYSQIVNDFQKGDIAEGYSVSREKKESFPLTVTSAQKNPTAFYLCASSTNGGSSNQPQHFGDGTRLSIL.

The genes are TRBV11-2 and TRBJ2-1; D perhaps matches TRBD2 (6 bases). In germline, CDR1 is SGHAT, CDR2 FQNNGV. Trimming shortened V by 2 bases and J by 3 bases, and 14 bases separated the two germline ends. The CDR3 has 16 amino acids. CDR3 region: CASSLTGRRGYNEQFF. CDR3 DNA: TGTGCCAGCAGCTTAACGGGACGGCGGGGCTACAATGAGCAGTTCTTC.

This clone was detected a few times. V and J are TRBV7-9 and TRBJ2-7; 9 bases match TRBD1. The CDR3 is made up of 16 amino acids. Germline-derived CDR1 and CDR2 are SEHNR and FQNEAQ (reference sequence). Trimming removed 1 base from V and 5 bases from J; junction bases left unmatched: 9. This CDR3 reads CASSLVAGTGFNEQYF. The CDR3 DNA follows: TGTGCCAGCAGCTTAGTGGCCGGGACAGGGTTTAACGAGCAGTACTTC.

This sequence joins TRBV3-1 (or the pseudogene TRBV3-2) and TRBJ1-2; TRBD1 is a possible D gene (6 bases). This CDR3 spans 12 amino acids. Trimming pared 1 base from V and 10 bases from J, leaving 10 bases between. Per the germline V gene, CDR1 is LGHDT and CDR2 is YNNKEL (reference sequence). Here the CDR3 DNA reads TGTGCCAGCAGCCAAGGGACAGAACTCTACACCTTC. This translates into CASSQGTELYTF.